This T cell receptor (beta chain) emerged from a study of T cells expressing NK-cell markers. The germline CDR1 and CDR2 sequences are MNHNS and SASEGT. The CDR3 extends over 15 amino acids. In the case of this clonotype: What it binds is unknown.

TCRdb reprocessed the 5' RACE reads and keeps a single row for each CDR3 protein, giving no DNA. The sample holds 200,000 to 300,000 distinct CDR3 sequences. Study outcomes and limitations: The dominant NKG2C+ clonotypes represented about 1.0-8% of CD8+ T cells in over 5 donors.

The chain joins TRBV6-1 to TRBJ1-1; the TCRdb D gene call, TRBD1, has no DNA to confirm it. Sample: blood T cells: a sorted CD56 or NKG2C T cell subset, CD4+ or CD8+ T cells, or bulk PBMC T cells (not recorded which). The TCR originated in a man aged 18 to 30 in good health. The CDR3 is CASRFNGGAGTEAFF.